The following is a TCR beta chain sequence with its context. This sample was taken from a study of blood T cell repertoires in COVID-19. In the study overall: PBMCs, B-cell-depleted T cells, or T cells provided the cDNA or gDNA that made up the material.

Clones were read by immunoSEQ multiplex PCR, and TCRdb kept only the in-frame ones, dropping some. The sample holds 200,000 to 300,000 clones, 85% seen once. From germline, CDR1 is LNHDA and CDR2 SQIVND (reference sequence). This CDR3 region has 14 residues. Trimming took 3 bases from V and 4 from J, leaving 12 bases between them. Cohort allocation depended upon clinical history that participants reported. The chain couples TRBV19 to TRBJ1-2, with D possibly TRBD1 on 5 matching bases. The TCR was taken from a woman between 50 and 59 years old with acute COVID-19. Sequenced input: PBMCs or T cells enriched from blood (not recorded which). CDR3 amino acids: CASSIPTDSYGYTF. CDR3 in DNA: TGTGCCAGTAGTATCCCGACAGACAGCTATGGCTACACCTTC.